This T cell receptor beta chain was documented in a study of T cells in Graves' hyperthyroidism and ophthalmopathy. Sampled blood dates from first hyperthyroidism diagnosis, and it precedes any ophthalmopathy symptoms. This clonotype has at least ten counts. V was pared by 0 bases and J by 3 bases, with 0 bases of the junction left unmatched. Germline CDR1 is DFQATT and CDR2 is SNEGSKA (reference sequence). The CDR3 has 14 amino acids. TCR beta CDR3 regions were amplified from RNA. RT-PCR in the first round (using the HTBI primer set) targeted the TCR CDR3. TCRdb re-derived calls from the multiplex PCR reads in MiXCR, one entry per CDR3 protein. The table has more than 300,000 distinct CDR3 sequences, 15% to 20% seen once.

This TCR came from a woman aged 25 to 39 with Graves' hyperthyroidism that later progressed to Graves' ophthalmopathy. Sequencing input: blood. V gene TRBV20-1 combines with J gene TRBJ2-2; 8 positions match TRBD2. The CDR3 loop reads CSARERGDTGELFF. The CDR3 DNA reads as TGCAGTGCTAGAGAGCGGGGGGACACCGGGGAGCTGTTTTTT.